The table lists the clone carrying this TCR beta chain with many counts. Its antigen is currently unknown. This entry comes from a study of CD8+CD57+ T cells in acquired aplastic anemia. Study context: Sorting CD4+ and CD8+ cells gave DNA averaging approximately 3 ug. CD4+ reads averaged roughly 10 million in healthy donors.

Study observations and caveats: A set of about 28 CD8+ CDR3 sequences was shared between patients and controls, and these sequences appeared highly expressed in patients.

Researchers used genomic DNA as the template to profile TCR beta VDJ and CDR3. Each CDR3 protein is one row after TCRdb ran MiXCR on the reads. The sample carries approximately 98,000 distinct CDR3 sequences, around half recorded once. The CDR3 length is 12 residues. V shed 7 bases, J shed 5 bases, and the junction held 4 bases outside the gene matches. Sequencing used sorted CD4+, CD8+, or CD8+CD57+ T cells (not recorded which) from PBMCs. The chain combines TRBV12-3 or TRBV12-4 with TRBJ1-1; 7 bases are shared with TRBD1. The TCR originated in a human donor in good health, serving as a control. DNA of the CDR3: TGTGCCAGCAACCTACAGGGGACTGAAGCTTTCTTT. It is translated as CASNLQGTEAFF.